Presented here are 5 T cell receptor beta chains from one specimen sequenced in a study of blood T cell repertoires in COVID-19. The assay was immunoSEQ multiplex PCR, and TCRdb's table has in-frame clones only and misses some. The sample contains more than 300,000 clones, around 92% of which appear only once. Sequenced: PBMCs or T cells enriched from blood (not recorded which). The receptors here all came from a woman in her twenties or thirties who had recovered from COVID-19.

The gene calls are TRBV10-3 and TRBJ2-2; 9 bases line up with TRBD1. The CDR3 runs to 14 residues. Germline-derived CDR1 and CDR2 are ENHRY and SYGVKD. V dropped 7 bases and J dropped 6; count of bases not matched to a gene: 6. The CDR3 reads CAIKGTGLSGELFF. The CDR3 nucleotides read TGTGCCATCAAAGGGACAGGGCTCTCCGGGGAGCTGTTTTTT.

The chain couples TRBV7-8 to TRBJ2-1; TRBD2 matches 7 bases. Germline CDR1 reads SGHVS; CDR2 reads FQNEAQ. This CDR3 has 14 amino acids. J lost 10 bases, V lost 5 bases, and 11 bases had no gene match. The CDR3 nucleotides are TGTGCCAGCAGCCCCCGGCGGGTGGGGGGGGAGCAGTTCTTC. Amino acids: CASSPRRVGGEQFF.

V is TRBV4-3 and J is TRBJ2-1; weak D call: TRBD1 (6 bases). Trimming pared 5 bases from V and 5 bases from J, leaving 19 bases between. The CDR3 extends over 16 amino acids. CDR1 is LGHNA, CDR2 YSLEER, per germline. CDR3 region: CASSKNPPQGNNEQFF. For the CDR3, the DNA is TGCGCCAGCAGCAAGAACCCCCCGCAGGGGAACAATGAGCAGTTCTTC.

The table lists this clone with a count of one. J is TRBJ2-2 and V is TRBV18; 9 positions agree with TRBD2. This CDR3 is 19 amino acids long. The J segment lost 3 bases and the V segment lost 2 bases, leaving 13 bases of the junction unmatched. The germline V gene has CDR1 KGHSH and CDR2 LQKENI. CDR3 in DNA: TGTGCCAGCTCACCAATGGTCCGACTAGCGGTGCCATACACCGGGGAGCTGTTTTTT. Its translation: CASSPMVRLAVPYTGELFF.

The gene calls are TRBV7-2 and TRBJ2-1; 8 bases fit TRBD2. CDR3 size: 15 residues. Germline assignment: CDR1 SGHTA and CDR2 FQGNSA. Trimming cost V 3 bases and J 2 bases; bases outside gene matches: 3. The CDR3 region has the DNA TGTGCCAGCAGCTTGGGACTAGATCCCTACAATGAGCAGTTCTTC. It yields the protein CASSLGLDPYNEQFF.